The rows below give T cell receptor beta chains drawn from one sample of a study of cytomegalovirus exposure and HLA in healthy donors. Clones were read by immunoSEQ multiplex PCR, and TCRdb kept only the in-frame ones, dropping some. The table has 100,000 to 150,000 clones, about 93% seen once. Sample: PBMCs. These receptors were collected from a woman in her late teens or twenties in good health and CMV-seronegative. Both conserved end residues are part of each CDR3. A D gene is named only where the DNA matches it firmly. Clone size is not always given. Where it is, it says once, few, many or a class for expanded clones.

j_gene,len,d_gene,v_gene,abundance,CDR3nt,CDR3aa
TRBJ2-5,17,TRBD1,TRBV4-2,.,TGTGCCAGCAGCCAGAACCCGGGACAGGGGGTTTGGACGACCCAGTACTTC,CASSQNPGQGVWTTQYF
TRBJ2-1,15,TRBD1,TRBV2,.,TGTGCCAGCTCGGGGCGACAGGGGATTATCAATGAGCAGTTCTTC,CASSGRQGIINEQFF
TRBJ2-7,15,.,TRBV19,.,TGTGCCAGTAGTGCGTACAGGGAAACAGTCTACGAGCAGTACTTC,CASSAYRETVYEQYF
TRBJ1-1,14,.,TRBV30,once,TGTGCCTGGAGTGTTACAGGGCATATCACTGAAGCTTTCTTT,CAWSVTGHITEAFF
TRBJ2-5,15,TRBD2,TRBV30,.,TGTGCCTGGAGTGTTCGGACTAGCAATCGCAGGACCCAGTACTTC,CAWSVRTSNRRTQYF
TRBJ2-1,18,TRBD2,TRBV5-1,.,TGCGCCAGCAGCCCGTTACTAGCGGGAGGGGCTGCCTACAATGAGCAGTTCTTC,CASSPLLAGGAAYNEQFF
TRBJ2-3,13,.,TRBV7-3,.,TGTGCCAGCAGCTTGCGAGGCGCAGATACGCAGTATTTT,CASSLRGADTQYF
TRBJ2-2,13,.,TRBV7-6,.,TGTGCCAGCAGTGGGGGCCTGTCCGGGGAGCTGTTTTTT,CASSGGLSGELFF
TRBJ2-7,16,TRBD2,TRBV4-1,.,TGCGCCAGCAGCCAATCTCTAGCGGGAGGTGTCTACGAGCAGTACTTC,CASSQSLAGGVYEQYF
TRBJ2-1,16,TRBD1,TRBV7-3,.,TGTGCCAGCAGCGTCCTCGGGGACAGGGGGCGCAATGAGCAGTTCTTC,CASSVLGDRGRNEQFF
TRBJ2-7,15,TRBD1,TRBV28,once,TGTGCCAGCAGTTTATCCGGGACAGGGGAGGACGAGCAGTACTTC,CASSLSGTGEDEQYF
TRBJ2-1,15,TRBD2,TRBV7-9,.,TGTGCCAGCAGACCACTCGGACTAGCGGCCAATGAGCAGTTCTTC,CASRPLGLAANEQFF
TRBJ2-1,15,.,TRBV7-9,.,TGTGCCAGCAGCTCCGCGTTGCCCTCTCTCAATGAGCAGTTCTTC,CASSSALPSLNEQFF
TRBJ2-3,11,.,TRBV20-1,.,TGCAGTGCTCCTAGGCCAGATACGCAGTATTTT,CSAPRPDTQYF
TRBJ1-1,16,.,TRBV6-5,.,TGTGCCAGCAGTTACTCGTTAGCCCAGAGGAACACTGAAGCTTTCTTT,CASSYSLAQRNTEAFF
TRBJ1-1,12,.,TRBV5-1,.,TGCGCCAGCAGCCGCGGAAACACTGAAGCTTTCTTT,CASSRGNTEAFF
TRBJ2-3,15,.,TRBV2,.,TGTGCCAGCACCCAAAGCGGGCTAAGCACAGATACGCAGTATTTT,CASTQSGLSTDTQYF
TRBJ1-5,12,.,TRBV7-9,.,TGTGCCAGCAGCTTAGAGAGGCAGCCCCAGCATTTT,CASSLERQPQHF
TRBJ1-2,13,TRBD1,TRBV29-1,.,TGCAGCGTCCCCGGACAGGGGAGGTATGGCTACACCTTC,CSVPGQGRYGYTF
TRBJ2-1,15,TRBD2,TRBV7-9,.,TGTGCCAGCAGCTTAGGTGCGGGAGTCGGGAATGAGCAGTTCTTC,CASSLGAGVGNEQFF
TRBJ2-5,14,.,TRBV27,.,TGTGCCAGCAGGGGTTTGCGGGACCAAGAGACCCAGTACTTC,CASRGLRDQETQYF
TRBJ1-6,16,TRBD1,TRBV5-1,.,TGCGCCAGCAGCGGAGGACAGGCCGCCTATAATTCACCCCTCCACTTT,CASSGGQAAYNSPLHF
TRBJ2-1,13,TRBD2,TRBV5-1,.,TGCGCCAGCAGCTTGGCTAGCGGGGAAGAGCAGTTCTTC,CASSLASGEEQFF
TRBJ1-4,14,.,TRBV28,.,TGTGCCAGCAGTTTTCAGATAACTAATGAAAAACTGTTTTTT,CASSFQITNEKLFF
TRBJ1-5,13,.,TRBV9,.,TGTGCCAGCAGCGTATGGGGGGGTCAGCCCCAGCATTTT,CASSVWGGQPQHF
TRBJ2-1,15,TRBD1,TRBV5-1,.,TGCGCCAGCAGCTTGGATGTGGGACAGCACAATGAGCAGTTCTTC,CASSLDVGQHNEQFF
TRBJ1-4,14,.,TRBV19,.,TGTGCCAGTAGTAAGACAGCAACTAATGAAAAACTGTTTTTT,CASSKTATNEKLFF
TRBJ1-4,14,.,TRBV6-5,.,TGTGCCACCTCATCGGGGAGGGCGGTAGAAAAACTGTTTTTT,CATSSGRAVEKLFF
TRBJ2-2,12,.,TRBV2,.,TGTGCCAGCAGAACAGATACCGGGGAGCTGTTTTTT,CASRTDTGELFF
TRBJ1-2,15,TRBD1,TRBV28,.,TGTGCCAGCAGTTTTTGGGACAGGTCGTACTATGGCTACACCTTC,CASSFWDRSYYGYTF
TRBJ1-1,14,.,TRBV5-1,.,TGCGCCAGCAGCTTGGCCCAGATGAACACTGAAGCTTTCTTT,CASSLAQMNTEAFF
TRBJ2-7,13,.,TRBV30,once,TGTGCCTGTACTGTAGCATTCCCCTACGAGCAGTACTTC,CACTVAFPYEQYF
TRBJ1-1,13,.,TRBV9,.,TGTGCCAGCAGCGCAGGGGATGTGAATGAAGCTTTCTTT,CASSAGDVNEAFF
TRBJ2-2,15,.,TRBV5-1,.,TGCGCCAGCAGCTCCGGGACAACCTACACCGGGGAGCTGTTTTTT,CASSSGTTYTGELFF
TRBJ1-5,15,.,TRBV27,.,TGTGCCAGCCGGCCGGAGGGTGGGGCTAATCAGCCCCAGCATTTT,CASRPEGGANQPQHF
TRBJ2-7,11,.,TRBV28,.,TGTGCCAGCGCTACGCTCTACGAGCAGTACTTC,CASATLYEQYF
TRBJ1-3,13,.,TRBV28,.,TGTGCCAGCAGCGATAGCTCTGGAAACACCATATATTTT,CASSDSSGNTIYF
TRBJ1-4,13,TRBD1,TRBV2,.,TGTGCCAGCAGTGGGGACAGGGAAGAAAAACTGTTTTTT,CASSGDREEKLFF
TRBJ2-1,16,TRBD2,TRBV4-2,.,TGTGCCAGCAGCCAAGAAACAGCGGGGGCGCACAATGAGCAGTTCTTC,CASSQETAGAHNEQFF
TRBJ2-7,14,.,TRBV2,.,TGTGCCAGCAGCACTGAGACCGGGGCCTACGAGCAGTACTTC,CASSTETGAYEQYF
TRBJ1-2,14,.,TRBV18,.,TGTGCCAGCCCGAGCCCCGGAGTTGGTGGGTATCTCACCTTC,CASPSPGVGGYLTF
TRBJ1-4,14,.,TRBV7-3,.,TGTGCCAGCAGCCCTCTGGGCGGGGGAGAGAAACTGTTTTTT,CASSPLGGGEKLFF
TRBJ2-7,15,TRBD1,TRBV5-1,.,TGCGCCAGCAGCTCACGGACAGGGGGCCCCGACGAGCAGTACTTC,CASSSRTGGPDEQYF
TRBJ1-5,13,TRBD1,TRBV6-1,.,TGTGCCAGCATCGGACAGGTTGGACAGCCCCAGCATTTT,CASIGQVGQPQHF
TRBJ1-1,14,TRBD1,TRBV6-4,.,TGTGCCAGCAGTGACGGACAGGGGAGCACTGAAGCTTTCTTT,CASSDGQGSTEAFF
TRBJ1-5,11,.,TRBV2,.,TGTGCCAGCAGTCTGGGGGGGCCCCAGCATTTT,CASSLGGPQHF
TRBJ2-3,15,.,TRBV5-1,.,TGCGCCAGCAGCTTGGAATCTGGGACTTTGGATACGCAGTATTTT,CASSLESGTLDTQYF
TRBJ2-3,15,.,TRBV21-1,.,TGTGCCAGCAGCAACCACCGGGGGAGCACAGATACGCAGTATTTT,CASSNHRGSTDTQYF
TRBJ1-3,14,TRBD1,TRBV9,.,TGTGCCAGCAGCGCATGGGACAGGGGAAACACCATATATTTT,CASSAWDRGNTIYF
TRBJ2-7,12,TRBD2,TRBV30,.,TGTGCCTGGAGTGGGGGGGGCTACGAGCAGTACTTC,CAWSGGGYEQYF
TRBJ1-4,18,.,TRBV2,.,TGTGCCAGCAGTGAAGGGGGGGGCACAACGATCCTTCTTGAAAAACTGTTTTTT,CASSEGGGTTILLEKLFF
TRBJ1-1,13,.,TRBV30,.,TGTGCCTGGAAACGCGGCCTGAACACTGAAGCTTTCTTT,CAWKRGLNTEAFF
TRBJ2-1,14,.,TRBV10-1,.,TGCGCCAGCAGTGAGAAGAGGGTGGACAATGAGCAGTTCTTC,CASSEKRVDNEQFF
TRBJ1-2,13,TRBD1,TRBV14,.,TGTGCCAGCAGCCAGCAGGGGGGCTATGGCTACACCTTC,CASSQQGGYGYTF
TRBJ2-3,13,.,TRBV29-1,.,TGCAGCGTTGATAGGGGGAGCACAGATACGCAGTATTTT,CSVDRGSTDTQYF